This T cell receptor (beta chain) was recovered during a study of blood T cell repertoires in COVID-19. Method: immunoSEQ multiplex PCR; TCRdb's copy keeps in-frame clones and lacks some. The sample includes 35,000 to 40,000 clones, approximately 74% seen only once; the top ten take about 10%. Germline V gives CDR1 LNHDA, CDR2 SQIVND (reference sequence). J lost 8 bases, V lost 6 bases, and 16 bases had no gene match. The CDR3 is 16 residues long. The specimen sequenced was peripheral blood. V usage is TRBV19 and J usage is TRBJ2-1, with 7 bases lining up with TRBD2. The receptor's source is a man between 65 and 85 years old with COVID-19, enrolled during active disease. The CDR3 loop reads CASRAPLGGSIYEQFF. The CDR3 coding sequence is TGTGCCAGTAGGGCTCCCCTCGGCGGGAGTATCTATGAGCAGTTCTTC.